This record covers a single TCR beta chain. The antigen this receptor binds is unknown. No much larger clone exists at a distance of one base, and base qualities are not known. Read against the paper, the sample's treatment or condition label means: 15 to 20 received Ad26.COV2.S at low or high dose, single or two shots; 5 received placebo; per-sample allocation not given. Repertoires of vaccine and placebo recipients were sequenced from samples collected on day 63 after the first injection. Between 29 July and 7 August 2020, Cohort 1b enrolled about 27 adults aged 18-55 years at one site in Boston, USA. Ad26.COV2.S was a replication-incompetent adenovirus type 26 vector expressing a prefusion-stabilized SARS-CoV-2 spike protein from the original Wuhan strain. The sample comes from a study of Ad26.COV2.S vaccination and SARS-CoV-2 variants listed by TCRdb under 2021. Regarding the complete study: Donors in the vaccine arm were drawn from COV1001, a phase I-IIa trial of Ad26.COV2.S in healthy adults that was multicentre, randomized, double-blind and placebo-controlled. Dosing of Ad26.COV2.S was intramuscular, at either 5x10^10 or 1x10^11 viral particles, delivered as one shot or as two shots spaced 56 days apart. TCRbeta repertoire sequencing was used to assess the specificity and breadth of SARS-CoV-2-reactive T cell receptors after Ad26.COV2.S vaccination. The TCR-sequenced set comprised about 32 samples: around 20 Ad26.COV2.S vaccine recipients, 5 placebo recipients and 8 SARS-CoV-2 convalescent individuals. Trial participants were randomized into five groups of five: low-dose or high-dose Ad26.COV2.S given once or twice, or placebo on both occasions. Investigators did not know the trial group allocation while performing experiments and assessing outcomes.

The investigation overall reported the following: The study was not powered to compare responses between vaccine doses or regimens. The authors noted that total T cell responses may have been underestimated by the TCR breadth and depth analyses. Vaccine and placebo recipients had similar non-spike TCR breadth, a finding consistent with the vaccine containing only spike. Ad26.COV2.S recipients had higher spike-specific TCR breadth than placebo recipients (P = 0.0014). Substantial breadth of spike-specific CD8+ and CD4+ T cell responses was reported after vaccination.

Germline trimming: 4 bases from V, 6 bases from J; junction bases outside gene matches: 3. CDR1 and CDR2, per the germline V gene, are SGHTA and FQGNSA. The CDR3 runs 13 amino acids, cysteine and phenylalanine included. Kept here is only the CDR3 DNA, which spans 39 bases and is read in frame from base 1. The immunoSEQ Assay was used to sequence TCRbeta CDR3 regions. After extraction, genomic DNA underwent amplification by bias-controlled multiplex PCR, followed by high-throughput sequencing. Under the source paper's analysis protocol: Collapsing and filtering of sequences were performed to quantify the absolute abundance of each unique TCRbeta CDR3 region. Usable DNA was measured by amplifying reference genes present in all nucleated cells, and TCRbeta template counts were normalized to that usable DNA to estimate T cell fraction. Repertoire TCRs were annotated as SARS-CoV-2-specific when V gene, CDR3 amino acid sequence and J gene were exactly matched to a known reactive TCR set. The reference SARS-CoV-2 TCR set was derived from MIRA and filtered for enrichment in COVID-19-positive ImmuneCODE repertoires, a step that removed public or cross-reactive TCRs. Using the MIRA antigens, annotated TCRs were further analysed by specific ORF or by position within an ORF. Depth was the summed frequency of annotated unique rearrangements, while breadth was defined as annotated unique rearrangements over total unique productive rearrangements. Two-sided Wilcoxon rank-sum tests were used to compare TCR breadth between groups. Here the immuneACCESS table is served through TCRdb, limited to in-frame sequences with V and J called. Missing clones are a known gap in these copies; in checked studies unresolved V genes cover under half, and the rest lacks a known reason. The V and J calls and the clone size are those of that table, but D and trimming were determined from the DNA. The sample profile shows fewer than 900,000 clones; more than 70% of them were found once. The top ten hold roughly 1.5% of the sample.

The sequence is built from TRBV7-2 and TRBJ2-5; TRBD2 aligns with 9 central bases. The origin of this receptor is a person between 18 and 60 years old who received the Ad26.COV2.S COVID-19 vaccine or a placebo. The input for sequencing was peripheral blood, taken in a trial of Ad26.COV2.S vaccine versus placebo. For the CDR3, the sequence is CASSSAGGKTQYF. The nucleotide sequence reads as follows: TGTGCCAGCAGCTCAGCGGGGGGTAAGACCCAGTACTTC.